Sequencing of this T cell receptor beta chain was carried out in a study of T-cell reconstitution after alpha-beta-depleted transplantation in children. The study's findings and limits: Some patients' high day-60 TCRbeta diversity was traced to surviving recipient T cells and thymic progenitors. When one year had passed after transplant, most T-cell counts and diversity came from newly produced T cells.

Unique molecular identifiers featured in how the TCRbeta library was prepared. TCRdb re-called the PCR reads through MiXCR, storing one row per CDR3 protein. The sample consists of about 340,000 distinct CDR3 sequences, about a sixth of them appearing once. This clonotype was counted a few times. Its antigen is not identified. The sequence was obtained from a male patient between 2 and 10 years old who had a stem cell transplant for acute lymphoblastic leukemia, so the T cells may come from the graft donor. The sequenced sample was PBMCs, mostly from graft donor cells, obtained 360 days after TCRalphabeta/CD19-depleted stem cell transplant.

The CDR3 sequence is CSVDAKRNRSAYNEQFF. CDR3 in DNA: TGCAGCGTTGACGCCAAAAGAAACAGGTCAGCCTACAATGAGCAGTTCTTC. The V gene is TRBV29-1, the J gene TRBJ2-1; tentatively, D is TRBD1 (5 bases). Per the germline V gene, CDR1 is SQVTM and CDR2 is ANQGSEA. The CDR3 contains 17 residues. The ends were cut back, 3 bases at V and 2 bases at J, with 20 bases in the middle.